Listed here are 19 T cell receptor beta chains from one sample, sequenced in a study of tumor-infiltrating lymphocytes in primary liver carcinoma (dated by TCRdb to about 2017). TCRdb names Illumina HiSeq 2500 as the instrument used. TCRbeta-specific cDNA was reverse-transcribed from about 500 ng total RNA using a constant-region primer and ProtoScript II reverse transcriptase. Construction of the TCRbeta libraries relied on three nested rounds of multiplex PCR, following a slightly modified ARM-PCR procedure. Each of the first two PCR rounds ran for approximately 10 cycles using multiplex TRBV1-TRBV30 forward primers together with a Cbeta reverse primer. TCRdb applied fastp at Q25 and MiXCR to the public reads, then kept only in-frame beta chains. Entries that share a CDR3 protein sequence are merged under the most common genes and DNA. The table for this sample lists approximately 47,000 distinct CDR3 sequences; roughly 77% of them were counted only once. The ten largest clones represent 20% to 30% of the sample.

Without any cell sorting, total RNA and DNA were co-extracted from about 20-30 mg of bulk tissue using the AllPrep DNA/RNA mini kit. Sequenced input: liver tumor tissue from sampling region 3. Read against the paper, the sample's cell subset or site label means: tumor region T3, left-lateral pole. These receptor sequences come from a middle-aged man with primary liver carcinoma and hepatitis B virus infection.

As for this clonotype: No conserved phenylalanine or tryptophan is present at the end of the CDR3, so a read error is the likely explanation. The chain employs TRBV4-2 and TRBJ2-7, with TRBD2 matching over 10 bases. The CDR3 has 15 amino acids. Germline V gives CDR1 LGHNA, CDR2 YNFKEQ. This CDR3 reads CAISQTAGGTYEQYL. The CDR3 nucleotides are TGTGCCATCAGCCAAACAGCGGGAGGGACCTACGAGCAGTACCTC.

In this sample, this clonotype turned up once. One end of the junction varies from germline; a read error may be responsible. The CDR3 nucleotides are TGTGCCATCAGTGAGCTAGCGGACCACGAGCACTACTTC. Translation: CAISELADHEHYF. The chain has TRBV10-3 and TRBJ2-7, with 7 nucleotides matching TRBD2. The CDR3 runs 13 residues. In germline, CDR1 is ENHRY, CDR2 SYGVKD.

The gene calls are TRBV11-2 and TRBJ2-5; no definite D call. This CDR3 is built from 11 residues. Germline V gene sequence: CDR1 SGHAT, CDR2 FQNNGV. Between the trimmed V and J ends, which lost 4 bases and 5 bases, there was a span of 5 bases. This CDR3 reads CASSSTETQYF. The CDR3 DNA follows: TGTGCCAGCAGCTCCACGGAGACCCAGTACTTC.

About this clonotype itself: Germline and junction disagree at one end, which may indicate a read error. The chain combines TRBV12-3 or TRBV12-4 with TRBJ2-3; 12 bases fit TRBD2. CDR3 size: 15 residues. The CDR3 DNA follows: TGCGTCAGCAGCCGACTAGCGGGAGGCACAGATACGCAGTATTTT. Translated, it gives CVSSRLAGGTDTQYF.

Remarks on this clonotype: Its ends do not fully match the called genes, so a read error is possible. CDR3 nucleotides: TGCGCCGGCAGCCAACCGTGGGAACTAGCAGACTACAATGAGCAGTTCTTC. It yields the protein CAGSQPWELADYNEQFF. This chain joins TRBV4-1 and TRBJ2-1, with D possibly being TRBD2 (6 bases). Per the germline V gene, CDR1 is MGHRA and CDR2 is YSYEKL. The CDR3 sequence is 17 residues long.

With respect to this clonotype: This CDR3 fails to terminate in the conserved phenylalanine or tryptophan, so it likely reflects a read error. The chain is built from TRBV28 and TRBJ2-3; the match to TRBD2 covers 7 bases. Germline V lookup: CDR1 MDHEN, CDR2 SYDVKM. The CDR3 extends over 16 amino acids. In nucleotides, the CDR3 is TGTGTCAGCAGTTTATTTACGGGGGGAGTAAGAGATACGCAGTATTAT. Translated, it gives CVSSLFTGGVRDTQYY.

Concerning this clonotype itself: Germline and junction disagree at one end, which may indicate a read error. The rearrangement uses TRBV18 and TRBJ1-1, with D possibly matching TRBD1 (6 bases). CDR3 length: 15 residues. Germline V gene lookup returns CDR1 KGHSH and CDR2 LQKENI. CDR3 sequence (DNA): TGTGCCAGCTCACTGGGGGCAGCCTCGCTCACTGGAGCTTTCTTT. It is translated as CASSLGAASLTGAFF. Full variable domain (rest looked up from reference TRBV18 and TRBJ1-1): NAGVMQNPRHLVRRRGQEARLRCSPMKGHSHVYWYRQLPEEGLKFMVYLQKENIIDESGMPKERFSAEFPKEGPSILRIQQVVRGDSAAYFCASSLGAASLTGAFFGQGTRLTVV.

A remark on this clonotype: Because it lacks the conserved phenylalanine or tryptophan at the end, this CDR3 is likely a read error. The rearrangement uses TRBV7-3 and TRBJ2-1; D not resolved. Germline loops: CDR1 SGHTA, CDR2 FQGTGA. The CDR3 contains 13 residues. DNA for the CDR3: TGTGCTAGCAGCCTCAATGACGGACGGCGGCAGTTCTCC. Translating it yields CASSLNDGRRQFS.

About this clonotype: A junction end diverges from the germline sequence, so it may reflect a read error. The CDR3 nucleotides read TGTGCCAGAAGTTACTCGAGTCTAGCGGGAACCTACGAGCAGTACTTC. This gives the protein CARSYSSLAGTYEQYF. The chain has TRBV6-6 and TRBJ2-7; 9 bases match TRBD2. The CDR3 runs to 16 residues. CDR1 is MNHNY and CDR2 is SVGAGI in the germline V gene (reference sequence).

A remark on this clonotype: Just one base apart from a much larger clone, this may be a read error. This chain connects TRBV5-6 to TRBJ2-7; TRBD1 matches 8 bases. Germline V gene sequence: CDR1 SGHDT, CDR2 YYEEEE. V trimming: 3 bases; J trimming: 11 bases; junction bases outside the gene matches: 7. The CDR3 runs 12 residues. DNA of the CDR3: TGTGCCAGCAGCTGGACAGGGCGTGAGAAGTACTTC. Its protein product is CASSWTGREKYF.

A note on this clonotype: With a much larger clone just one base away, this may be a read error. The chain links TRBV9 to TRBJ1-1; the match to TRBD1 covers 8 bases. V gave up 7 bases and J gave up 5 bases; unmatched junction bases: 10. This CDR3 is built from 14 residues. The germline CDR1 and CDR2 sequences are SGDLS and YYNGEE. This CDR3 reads CASCALTGETEAFF. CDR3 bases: TGTGCCAGCTGCGCTTTGACAGGGGAGACTGAAGCTTTCTTT.

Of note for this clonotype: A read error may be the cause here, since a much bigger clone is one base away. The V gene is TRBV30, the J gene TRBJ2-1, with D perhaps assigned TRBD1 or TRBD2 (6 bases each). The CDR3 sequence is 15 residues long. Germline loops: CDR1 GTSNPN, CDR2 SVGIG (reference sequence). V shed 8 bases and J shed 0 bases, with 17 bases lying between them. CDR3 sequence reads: CARGPGPSSYNEQFF. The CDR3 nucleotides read TGTGCCCGGGGGCCGGGGCCCAGCTCCTACAATGAGCAGTTCTTC.

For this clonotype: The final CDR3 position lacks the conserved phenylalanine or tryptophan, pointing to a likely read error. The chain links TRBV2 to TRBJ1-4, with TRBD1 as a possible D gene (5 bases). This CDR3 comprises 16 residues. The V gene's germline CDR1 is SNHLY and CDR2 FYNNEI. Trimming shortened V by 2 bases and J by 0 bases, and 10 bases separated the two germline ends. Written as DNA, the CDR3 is TGTGCCAGCAGTGAAACGACAGCTGCAACTAATGAAAAACTGTTTCTT. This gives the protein CASSETTAATNEKLFL.

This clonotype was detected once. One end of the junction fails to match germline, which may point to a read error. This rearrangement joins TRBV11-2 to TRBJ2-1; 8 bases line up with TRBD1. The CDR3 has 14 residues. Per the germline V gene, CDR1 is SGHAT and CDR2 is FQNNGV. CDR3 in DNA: TGTGCCAGCAGCGTGACAGGGGTTTACAATGTGAAGCTCTTC. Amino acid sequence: CASSVTGVYNVKLF.

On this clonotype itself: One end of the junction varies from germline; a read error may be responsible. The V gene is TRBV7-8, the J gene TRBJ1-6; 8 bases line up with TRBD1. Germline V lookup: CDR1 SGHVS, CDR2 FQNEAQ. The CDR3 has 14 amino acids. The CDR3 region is CASSLGTGTSPPHF. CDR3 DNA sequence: TGTGCCAGCAGCTTAGGGACAGGGACGTCGCCCCCCCACTTT.

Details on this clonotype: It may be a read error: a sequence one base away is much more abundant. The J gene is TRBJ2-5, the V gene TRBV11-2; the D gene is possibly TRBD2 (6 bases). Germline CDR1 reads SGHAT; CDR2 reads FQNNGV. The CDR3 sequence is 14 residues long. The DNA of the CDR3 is TGTGTCAGCAGCTTGCGGGGCACGCAAGAGACCCAGCACTTC. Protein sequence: CVSSLRGTQETQHF.

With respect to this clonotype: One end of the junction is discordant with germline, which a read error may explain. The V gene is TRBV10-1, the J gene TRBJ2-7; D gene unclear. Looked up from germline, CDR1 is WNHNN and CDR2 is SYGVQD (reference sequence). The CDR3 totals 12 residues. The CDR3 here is CSSSDLSYEQYF. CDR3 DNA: TGCTCCAGCAGTGATTTATCTTACGAGCAGTACTTC.

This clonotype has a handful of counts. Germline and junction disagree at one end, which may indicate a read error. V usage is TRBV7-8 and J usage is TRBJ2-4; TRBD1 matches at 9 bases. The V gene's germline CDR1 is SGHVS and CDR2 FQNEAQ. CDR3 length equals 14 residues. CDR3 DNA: TGTGCCAGCAGCTTAGCGGCAGGACAGGGGATCCTTTTCTTC. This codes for CASSLAAGQGILFF.

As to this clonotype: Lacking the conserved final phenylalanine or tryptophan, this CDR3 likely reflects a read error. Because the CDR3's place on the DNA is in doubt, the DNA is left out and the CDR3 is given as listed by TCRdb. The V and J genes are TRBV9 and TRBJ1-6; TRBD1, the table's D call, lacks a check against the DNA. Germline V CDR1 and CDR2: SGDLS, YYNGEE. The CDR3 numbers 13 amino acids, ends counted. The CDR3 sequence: CASSVEGFSPLHC.